The text below deals with one T cell receptor (beta chain). This sample was included in a study of blood T cell repertoires in COVID-19. Sequencing used immunoSEQ multiplex PCR; TCRdb keeps in-frame clones, though not all of them. The sample includes roughly 100,000 clones, 80% to 95% of them seen just once. Sequencing used peripheral blood. The TCR was taken from a woman aged 45-65 years with COVID-19, enrolled during active disease.

The CDR3 spells CASSPDRVRNSPLHF. In DNA, the CDR3 is TGCGCCAGCAGCCCGGACAGGGTCCGAAATTCACCCCTCCACTTT. The V and J genes are TRBV5-1 and TRBJ1-6; 8 positions agree with TRBD1. Per the germline V gene, CDR1 is SGHRS and CDR2 is YFSETQ. This CDR3 spans 15 amino acids. J gave up 7 bases and V 4 bases, and 7 bases lay outside the gene matches.